This TCR beta chain came from a study of blood T cell repertoires in COVID-19. Across the whole study: Both acute and convalescent COVID-19 samples were obtained from the United States, Italy and Spain. Sources were T cells, B-cell-depleted T cells, or PBMCs; the material itself was cDNA or gDNA.

V dropped 1 base and J dropped 7 bases, with 12 bases sitting between them. The CDR3 contains 14 residues. Germline CDR1 reads SGDLS; CDR2 reads YYNGEE. Original processing notes: Reference gene primer amplification yielded estimated nucleated cell counts. Measured with immunoSEQ multiplex PCR; TCRdb has only the in-frame clones, and not every one. V, J and clone size are taken as reported in that table, and D and trimming were inferred from the DNA itself. The repertoire holds 130,000 or so clones, 70% to 90% seen once, with almost 4.5% in the top ten. The chain recombines TRBV9 with TRBJ2-1; D is uncertain. Specimen: peripheral blood. The source of this sequence is a man aged 40-49 years with acute or convalescent COVID-19. The CDR3, as DNA: TGTGCCAGCAGCGTAAGGAGCGACTTTAATGAGCAGTTCTTC. Translated, it gives CASSVRSDFNEQFF.